Presented here are 23 T cell receptor beta chains from one specimen sequenced in a study of shared clonotypes between healthy human individuals (dated by TCRdb to 2020 to 2022). The library was generated by the immunoSEQ multiplex PCR assay. This immuneACCESS table, as held by TCRdb, lists in-frame sequences with V and J called but not all clones. Of the missing ones, under half trace to an unresolved V gene in checked studies; the others have no known cause. In this sample the table shows roughly 2.5 million clones, roughly 92% of which occur a single time. The top ten clones comprise around 0.15% of the sample. Sequencing was carried out using naive CD4+ T cells sorted from blood. According to the study, the label for this sample's cell subset or site signals: CD45RA+ positively selected. The receptor set was obtained from a man aged 18-30 years in good health.

The V and J genes are TRBV6-6 and TRBJ2-7; TRBD1 agrees at 7 bases. Looked up from germline, CDR1 is MNHNY and CDR2 is SVGAGI (reference sequence). After removal of 9 bases from V and 9 bases from J, the junction contained 5 bases not matched to a gene. This CDR3 comprises 10 residues. CDR3 sequence (DNA): TGTGCCAGGGGGGACAGCAGGCAGTACTTC. It is translated as CARGDSRQYF.

The gene calls are TRBV5-1 and TRBJ1-4; 7 nucleotides align to TRBD1. Unmatched junction bases numbered 7, after V lost 1 base and J lost 7 bases. CDR3 length: 15 residues. Germline V gene sequence: CDR1 SGHRS, CDR2 YFSETQ. The CDR3 here is CASSLFRQGSEKLFF. The CDR3 region has the DNA TGCGCCAGCAGCTTGTTTCGACAGGGTAGTGAAAAACTGTTTTTT.

This CDR3 is CAWSWGGADTIYF. The CDR3, as DNA: TGTGCCTGGAGCTGGGGGGGCGCGGACACCATATATTTT. The chain couples TRBV30 to TRBJ1-3; a possible D gene is TRBD1 (6 bases). This CDR3 has 13 amino acids. The germline V gene encodes CDR1 GTSNPN and CDR2 SVGIG (reference sequence). The V end was cut by 3 bases, the J end by 8 bases, with 14 bases between.

The chain combines TRBV6-6 with TRBJ1-4; TRBD1 aligns across 7 bases. The CDR3 is 15 residues long. J was trimmed by 3 bases and V by 1 base; bases with no gene match: 2. Germline values: CDR1 MNHNY, CDR2 SVGAGI (reference sequence). The CDR3 region is CASSYYGTANEKLFF. DNA of the CDR3: TGTGCCAGCAGTTACTATGGGACAGCTAATGAAAAACTGTTTTTT.

The V and J genes are TRBV2 and TRBJ2-2; weak D call: TRBD2 (5 bases). This CDR3 is 15 amino acids long. Per the germline V gene, CDR1 is SNHLY and CDR2 is FYNNEI. Deletions cut 4 bases from V and 2 bases from J, with 11 bases between. The CDR3 nucleotides are TGTGCCAGCAGTGGGACTTCCCTTAACACCGGGGAGCTGTTTTTT. Translation: CASSGTSLNTGELFF.

With regard to this clone: Distinct nucleotide sequences in the sample also encode this CDR3. The chain is built from TRBV5-1 and TRBJ2-7; D might be TRBD2 (6 bases). CDR3 length: 15 residues. The germline CDR1 and CDR2 sequences are SGHRS and YFSETQ. V was pared by 0 bases and J by 2 bases, with 12 bases between. CDR3 DNA sequence: TGCGCCAGCAGCTTGGTGGGGGGAGCCGCCTACGAGCAGTACTTC. This encodes CASSLVGGAAYEQYF.

This clone appeared a single time. V and J are TRBV11-2 and TRBJ2-7; TRBD1 matches 10 bases. Trimming removed 1 base from V and 2 bases from J; junction bases left unmatched: 11. This CDR3 comprises 18 residues. In germline, CDR1 is SGHAT, CDR2 FQNNGV. This CDR3 reads CASSLVPPTGTGAYEQYF. The CDR3 coding sequence is TGTGCCAGCAGCTTAGTACCACCCACCGGGACAGGGGCCTACGAGCAGTACTTC.

V is TRBV7-9 and J is TRBJ2-7, with D perhaps matching TRBD2 (6 bases). Germline-derived CDR1 and CDR2 are SEHNR and FQNEAQ (reference sequence). Deletions cut 2 bases from V and 7 bases from J, with 12 bases between. The CDR3 contains 13 residues. The CDR3 spells CASSLTGVWEQYF. DNA for the CDR3: TGTGCCAGCAGCTTAACGGGAGTGTGGGAGCAGTACTTC.

Regarding this clone: Other DNA sequences in this specimen translate into the identical CDR3. J is TRBJ2-3 and V is TRBV5-1; D remains unclear. The CDR3 length is 13 residues. Germline V lookup: CDR1 SGHRS, CDR2 YFSETQ. Trimming cost V 4 bases and J 0 bases, with 6 bases left between them. The CDR3 bases are TGCGCCAGCAGCCTCTCTAGCACAGATACGCAGTATTTT. Its translation is CASSLSSTDTQYF.

The V and J genes are TRBV18 and TRBJ2-2; TRBD1 or TRBD2 may be the D gene (6 bases each). V shed 0 bases and J shed 4 bases, with 15 bases lying between them. Germline CDR1 KGHSH, CDR2 LQKENI. This CDR3 region has 17 residues. The CDR3 DNA reads TGTGCCAGCTCACCACCTACCGGGGGCTCCATCACCGGGGAGCTGTTTTTT. It encodes CASSPPTGGSITGELFF.

J is TRBJ1-1 and V is TRBV10-2, with 9 bases aligning to TRBD1. From germline, CDR1 is WSHSY and CDR2 SAAADI. Trimming took 6 bases from V and 5 from J; bases not matched to a gene: 7. The CDR3 consists of 14 residues. The CDR3 region is CASRQTGGATEAFF. The CDR3 DNA follows: TGCGCCAGCAGACAGACAGGGGGTGCGACTGAAGCTTTCTTT.

The chain is built from TRBV6-6 and TRBJ2-3, with 7 bases lining up with TRBD2. Germline loops: CDR1 MNHNY, CDR2 SVGAGI (reference sequence). CDR3 length: 13 amino acids. Germline trimming cut 10 bases from V and 7 bases from J; bases unmatched to any gene: 11. Here the CDR3 reads CATSGTILYTQYF. For the CDR3, the DNA is TGTGCCACCTCCGGGACTATTTTATATACGCAGTATTTT.

This clone was seen a single time. The V call is TRBV10-1, the J call TRBJ2-2, with 9 bases fitting TRBD1. Germline trimming cut 6 bases from V and 7 bases from J; bases unmatched to any gene: 6. Germline V CDR1 and CDR2: WNHNN, SYGVQD (reference sequence). This CDR3 is built from 14 residues. The CDR3 loop is CASSGDRANGELFF. The CDR3 DNA is TGCGCCAGCAGCGGGGACAGGGCTAACGGGGAGCTGTTTTTT.

V is TRBV11-2 and J is TRBJ1-4; D is ambiguous. Germline V gene data show CDR1 as SGHAT and CDR2 as FQNNGV. V was shortened by 1 base and J by 8 bases, with 14 bases between the two germline ends. This CDR3 is 15 amino acids long. Here the CDR3 reads CASSLGIVVGEKLFF. In DNA, the CDR3 is TGTGCCAGCAGCTTAGGAATCGTGGTAGGGGAAAAACTGTTTTTT.

As DNA, the CDR3 is TGTGCCTGGAGACGGGATAGCGGGAGTAGAAACAATGAGCAGTTCTTC. Its protein is CAWRRDSGSRNNEQFF. The genes are TRBV30 and TRBJ2-1; 9 positions agree with TRBD2. CDR3 size: 16 residues. V lost 3 bases and J lost 5; bases outside the gene matches: 11. Germline values: CDR1 GTSNPN, CDR2 SVGIG (reference sequence).

The chain uses TRBV7-9 and TRBJ1-3; the match to TRBD1 covers 8 bases. CDR1 and CDR2 (germline): SEHNR, FQNEAQ (reference sequence). The J segment lost 0 bases and the V segment lost 3 bases, leaving 1 base of the junction unmatched. CDR3 size: 15 residues. This CDR3 reads CASSLTGVSGNTIYF. As DNA, the CDR3 is TGTGCCAGCAGCTTGACAGGGGTCTCTGGAAACACCATATATTTT.

J is TRBJ2-4 and V is TRBV18; D perhaps matches TRBD1 (5 bases). There are 14 residues in the CDR3. Germline CDR1 reads KGHSH; CDR2 reads LQKENI. With 2 bases removed from V and 5 bases from J, the gap between germline ends came to 10 bases. CDR3 DNA: TGTGCCAGCTCACCAGCAGGGTCGCAAAACATTCAGTACTTC. Protein product: CASSPAGSQNIQYF.

The V call is TRBV4-3, the J call TRBJ1-5; no reliable D call. V was shortened by 0 bases and J by 3 bases, with 9 bases between the two germline ends. Germline V gene lookup returns CDR1 LGHNA and CDR2 YSLEER. This CDR3 is 15 amino acids long. Here the CDR3 DNA reads TGCGCCAGCAGCCAAGATTTAACAGTCAATCAGCCCCAGCATTTT. Protein sequence: CASSQDLTVNQPQHF.

The rearrangement joins TRBV6-1 to TRBJ2-2, with D perhaps TRBD2 (6 bases). Germline V gene data show CDR1 as MNHNS and CDR2 as SASEGT. This CDR3 spans 13 amino acids. Trimming removed 8 bases at V and 7 bases at J, with 14 bases between. The CDR3: CASVAGKNGELFF. CDR3 bases: TGTGCCAGCGTGGCGGGGAAGAACGGGGAGCTGTTTTTT.

The V call is TRBV11-2, the J call TRBJ2-1, with D perhaps TRBD1 or TRBD2 (5 bases each). Germline lookup yields CDR1 SGHAT and CDR2 FQNNGV. The CDR3 totals 13 residues. Trimming stripped 5 bases from V and 10 bases from J, with 15 bases between. CDR3 region: CASSIGALEEQFF. CDR3 nucleotide sequence: TGTGCCAGCAGCATCGGGGCCCTAGAAGAGCAGTTCTTC.

Only a few counts were recorded for this clone. The rearrangement links TRBV14 to TRBJ1-5, with D uncertain. The ends were cut back, 8 bases at V and 1 base at J, with 6 bases in the middle. CDR1 is SGHDN, CDR2 FVKESK, per germline. This CDR3 is built from 12 residues. The chain's CDR3 is CASAGSNQPQHF. CDR3 DNA sequence: TGTGCCAGCGCGGGGAGCAATCAGCCCCAGCATTTT.

A note on this clone: In the same sample, other DNA sequences code for this CDR3. The chain recombines TRBV18 with TRBJ2-1, with TRBD1 identical over 10 bases. V trimming: 3 bases; J trimming: 2 bases; junction bases outside the gene matches: 4. From germline, CDR1 is KGHSH and CDR2 LQKENI. CDR3 length: 16 amino acids. The CDR3 loop is CASSPPGQGAYNEQFF. CDR3 coding DNA: TGTGCCAGCTCACCCCCTGGACAGGGGGCCTACAATGAGCAGTTCTTC.

A few counts support this clone. Other DNA sequences in this specimen translate into the identical CDR3. V gene TRBV18 combines with J gene TRBJ1-5; D not resolved. With 2 bases removed from V and 6 bases from J, the gap between germline ends came to 5 bases. The CDR3 has 12 residues. CDR1 and CDR2 from the germline V gene are KGHSH and LQKENI. The CDR3 sequence: CASSPGSQPQHF. For the CDR3, the DNA is TGTGCCAGCTCACCAGGGTCTCAGCCCCAGCATTTT.